This T cell receptor beta chain comes out of a study of blood T cell repertoires in COVID-19. This table comes from immunoSEQ multiplex PCR, and its TCRdb copy is limited to in-frame clones, with some not included. The sample comprises about 67,000 clones, 87% of which are singletons, and 15% to 20% rests with the top ten. The CDR3 runs to 14 residues. Germline CDR1 reads SGHRS; CDR2 reads YFSETQ. Trimming removed 0 bases from V and 3 bases from J, with 10 bases in between. Sequenced: peripheral blood. The sequence derives from an elderly woman with acute or convalescent COVID-19. The chain uses TRBV5-1 and TRBJ2-7; a possible D gene is TRBD2 (6 bases). CDR3 nucleotides: TGCGCCAGCAGCTTGGAAGCGGGCGGCTACGAGCAGTACTTC. As protein: CASSLEAGGYEQYF. Looking up the rest from reference TRBV5-1 and TRBJ2-7 gives the full variable domain: KAGVTQTPRYLIKTRGQQVTLSCSPISGHRSVSWYQQTPGQGLQFLFEYFSETQRNKGNFPGRFSGRQFSNSRSEMNVSTLELGDSALYLCASSLEAGGYEQYFGPGTRLTVT.